The 31 T cell receptor beta chains below were found in one sample sequenced in a study of CD8+ T cells in alopecia areata. Treatment denoted: oral pan-JAK inhibitor, 5-10 mg twice daily. In each case, RNA was isolated and then reverse transcribed into cDNA as the sequencing template. Generated by immunoSEQ multiplex PCR, the TCRdb table keeps only in-frame clones and is missing some. The sample consists of 95,000 to 120,000 clones, roughly 50% of them appearing once. Sample: CD4+ T cells sorted from blood, taken at week 24, from a patient treated with tofacitinib. Receptors originate from a human donor with alopecia areata.

DNA of the CDR3: TGTGCCAGCAGCTTGGGGGGATCAGGACAATATGGCTACACCTTC. This sequence encodes CASSLGGSGQYGYTF. V and J are TRBV4-2 and TRBJ1-2; D is perhaps TRBD1 (5 bases). This CDR3 spans 15 amino acids. Per the germline V gene, CDR1 is LGHNA and CDR2 is YNFKEQ. The V end lost 5 bases, the J end lost 5 bases, and 18 bases lay between the germline ends.

The chain links TRBV29-1 to TRBJ2-3; tentatively, D is TRBD1 (5 bases). There are 12 residues in the CDR3. Trimming left V 2 bases short and J 4 bases short, with 7 bases between. Looked up from germline, CDR1 is SQVTM and CDR2 is ANQGSEA. CDR3 in amino acids: CSVEIGADTQYF. CDR3 coding DNA: TGCAGCGTTGAAATAGGGGCAGATACGCAGTATTTT.

The rearrangement links TRBV30 to TRBJ2-2; D might be TRBD1 (5 bases). This CDR3 contains 14 residues. Germline-derived CDR1 and CDR2 are GTSNPN and SVGIG (reference sequence). V lost 5 bases and J 4 bases, leaving 14 bases between the germline ends. The CDR3 reads CAWDHLQGTGELFF. In DNA form, the CDR3 reads TGTGCCTGGGATCACCTTCAGGGCACCGGGGAGCTGTTTTTT.

The rearrangement joins TRBV11-3 to TRBJ1-2; D call uncertain. V dropped 5 bases and J dropped 8 bases, with 15 bases sitting between them. Germline-derived CDR1 and CDR2 are SGHNT and YENEEA. There are 13 residues in the CDR3. CDR3 coding DNA: TGTGCCAGCAGCCATAGCCCCAGTCAGGGCTACACCTTC. Protein: CASSHSPSQGYTF.

The CDR3 DNA sequence: TGTGCCTGGAGTGTACTCGGACAGGGGAGCACAGATACGCAGTATTTT. This gives the protein CAWSVLGQGSTDTQYF. V is TRBV30 and J is TRBJ2-3, with TRBD1 matching 9 bases. The germline V gene encodes CDR1 GTSNPN and CDR2 SVGIG (reference sequence). V shed 0 bases, J shed 0 bases, and the junction held 4 bases outside the gene matches. CDR3 length: 16 amino acids.

The chain is built from TRBV5-1 and TRBJ2-2; 9 positions agree with TRBD1. This CDR3 has 15 residues. The germline CDR1 and CDR2 sequences are SGHRS and YFSETQ. J was trimmed by 2 bases and V by 5 bases; bases with no gene match: 4. CDR3 nucleotide sequence: TGCGCCAGCAGGCCGACAGGGGGAAACACCGGGGAGCTGTTTTTT. Its protein product is CASRPTGGNTGELFF. The full variable domain, its missing parts supplied by reference TRBV5-1 and TRBJ2-2, is KAGVTQTPRYLIKTRGQQVTLSCSPISGHRSVSWYQQTPGQGLQFLFEYFSETQRNKGNFPGRFSGRQFSNSRSEMNVSTLELGDSALYLCASRPTGGNTGELFFGEGSRLTVL.

The chain is built from TRBV5-1 and TRBJ1-2; 8 bases are a match to TRBD1. The CDR3 is 13 amino acids. Per the germline V gene, CDR1 is SGHRS and CDR2 is YFSETQ. V was pared by 0 bases and J by 8 bases, with 3 bases of the junction left unmatched. CDR3 sequence: CASSLGQGSGYTF. In DNA, the CDR3 is TGCGCCAGCAGCTTGGGACAGGGGAGCGGCTACACCTTC.

The chain combines TRBV5-1 with TRBJ1-1; D possibly corresponds to TRBD1 (5 bases). V was cut by 1 base and J by 0 bases, with 7 bases left in between. The CDR3 covers 14 residues. CDR1 SGHRS and CDR2 YFSETQ come from the germline V gene. The CDR3 spells CASSLSRVNTEAFF. In nucleotides, the CDR3 is TGCGCCAGCAGCTTGTCCAGGGTGAACACTGAAGCTTTCTTT.

The table lists this clone with a few counts. The CDR3 region is CASSSTGATNEKLFF. The CDR3 DNA follows: TGTGCCAGCAGTTCGACAGGTGCAACTAATGAAAAACTGTTTTTT. J is TRBJ1-4 and V is TRBV27; a weak D match, TRBD1 (6 bases). This CDR3 is built from 15 residues. Germline CDR1 MNHEY, CDR2 SMNVEV (reference sequence). Trimming pared 4 bases from V and 0 bases from J, leaving 9 bases between. Full variable domain (missing parts from reference TRBV27 and TRBJ1-4): EAQVTQNPRYLITVTGKKLTVTCSQNMNHEYMSWYRQDPGLGLRQIYYSMNVEVTDKGDVPEGYKVSRKEKRNFPLILESPSPNQTSLYFCASSSTGATNEKLFFGSGTQLSVL.

V gene TRBV11-2 combines with J gene TRBJ2-1, with 8 bases fitting TRBD2. The CDR3 consists of 15 residues. From germline, CDR1 is SGHAT and CDR2 FQNNGV. Trimming at V came to 3 bases and at J to 4 bases, leaving 5 bases not matched to a gene. The CDR3 loop is CASSFSSGSYNEQFF. As DNA, the CDR3 is TGTGCCAGCAGCTTTTCCAGCGGGAGTTACAATGAGCAGTTCTTC.

This clone was recorded a few times. The chain uses TRBV19 and TRBJ1-1, with a weak D call TRBD1 (5 bases). The CDR3 runs to 12 residues. CDR1 and CDR2 from the germline V gene are LNHDA and SQIVND (reference sequence). The ends were cut back, 9 bases at V and 0 bases at J, with 8 bases in the middle. CDR3 protein: CASGHLNTEAFF. In DNA form, the CDR3 reads TGTGCCAGCGGACATCTGAACACTGAAGCTTTCTTT.

Of note for this clone: A much larger clone lies one base from this, so it may be a read error. The rearrangement joins TRBV5-4 to TRBJ1-2, with D uncertain. From germline, CDR1 is SGHNT and CDR2 YYREEE (reference sequence). The V gene lost 0 bases and the J gene lost 4 bases, with 4 bases spanning the gap. This CDR3 has 12 amino acids. The CDR3 reads CASSLEVYGYTF. The CDR3 bases are TGTGCCAGCAGCTTGGAGGTCTATGGCTACACCTTC.

The V and J genes are TRBV18 and TRBJ2-7; TRBD1 agrees at 7 bases. With V trimmed by 2 bases and J by 6 bases, 7 bases remained unmatched. This CDR3 is built from 14 residues. CDR1 and CDR2 from the germline V gene are KGHSH and LQKENI. CDR3 amino acids: CASSPSGQVGEQYF. The CDR3 DNA is TGTGCCAGCTCACCATCCGGACAGGTGGGCGAGCAGTACTTC.

V and J are TRBV5-6 and TRBJ1-2, with 9 bases that match TRBD1. This CDR3 comprises 15 residues. J lost 3 bases, V lost 4 bases, and 7 bases had no gene match. Germline V lookup: CDR1 SGHDT, CDR2 YYEEEE. CDR3 nucleotides: TGTGCCAGCAGCGGACAGGGGCGGGGCTACTATGGCTACACCTTC. This translates into CASSGQGRGYYGYTF.

This clone was seen a handful of times. This chain joins TRBV2 and TRBJ2-5, with D perhaps TRBD1 (5 bases). V dropped 7 bases and J dropped 10 bases, with 13 bases sitting between them. The CDR3 totals 11 residues. Per the germline V gene, CDR1 is SNHLY and CDR2 is FYNNEI. The CDR3 DNA reads as TGTGCCAGCAACAGCCAAGGGGTCCAGTACTTC. Translating gives CASNSQGVQYF. The variable domain in full, completed from reference TRBV2 and TRBJ2-5, reads EPEVTQTPSHQVTQMGQEVILRCVPISNHLYFYWYRQILGQKVEFLVSFYNNEISEKSEIFDDQFSVERPDGSNFTLKIRSTKLEDSAMYFCASNSQGVQYFGPGTRLLVL.

The chain employs TRBV2 and TRBJ2-7; D gene uncertain. Germline assignment: CDR1 SNHLY and CDR2 FYNNEI. V was pared by 4 bases and J by 7 bases, with 11 bases between. The CDR3 is made up of 12 amino acids. The CDR3: CASSVTRAEQYF. CDR3 nucleotide sequence: TGTGCCAGCAGTGTTACACGGGCGGAGCAGTACTTC. Variable domain in full (rest from reference TRBV2 and TRBJ2-7): EPEVTQTPSHQVTQMGQEVILRCVPISNHLYFYWYRQILGQKVEFLVSFYNNEISEKSEIFDDQFSVERPDGSNFTLKIRSTKLEDSAMYFCASSVTRAEQYFGPGTRLTVT.

This clone was detected once. The V call is TRBV2, the J call TRBJ2-2; D uncertain. Germline V gives CDR1 SNHLY, CDR2 FYNNEI. CDR3 length: 14 residues. Trimming cost V 5 bases and J 2 bases, with 9 bases left between them. CDR3 in DNA: TGTGCCAGCAGTTTCGGAGCTAACACCGGGGAGCTGTTTTTT. Protein product: CASSFGANTGELFF. Full variable domain (remainder filled in from reference TRBV2 and TRBJ2-2): EPEVTQTPSHQVTQMGQEVILRCVPISNHLYFYWYRQILGQKVEFLVSFYNNEISEKSEIFDDQFSVERPDGSNFTLKIRSTKLEDSAMYFCASSFGANTGELFFGEGSRLTVL.

The chain combines TRBV15 with TRBJ2-2; D is possibly TRBD1 or TRBD2 (5 bases each). The CDR3 spans 15 residues. Germline V gene sequence: CDR1 LNHNV, CDR2 YYDKDF (reference sequence). V dropped 0 bases and J dropped 3 bases, with 8 bases sitting between them. The CDR3 region is CATSRERGYTGELFF. CDR3 sequence (DNA): TGTGCCACCAGCAGAGAGAGGGGATACACCGGGGAGCTGTTTTTT.

This clone was found a few times. The chain links TRBV19 to TRBJ1-2; tentative D call: TRBD1 (5 bases). The germline V gene encodes CDR1 LNHDA and CDR2 SQIVND (reference sequence). The CDR3 spans 15 residues. Trimming took 7 bases from V and 4 from J, leaving 19 bases between them. The CDR3 nucleotides read TGTGCCAGTACCGCGGACAAGGGAGTCGGCTATGGCTACACCTTC. This codes for CASTADKGVGYGYTF.

The chain carries TRBV23-1 and TRBJ1-4; D not resolved. TRBV23-1 is an open reading frame, and its role is uncertain. Trimming pared 11 bases from V and 5 bases from J, leaving 18 bases between. The CDR3 runs 14 residues. The chain's CDR3 is CAEPCADLNEKLFF. CDR3 sequence (DNA): TGCGCCGAACCTTGCGCAGACCTGAATGAAAAACTGTTTTTT.

The genes are TRBV18 and TRBJ1-6; TRBD1 matches at 8 bases. After removal of 3 bases from V and 9 bases from J, the junction contained 4 bases not matched to a gene. Germline CDR1 KGHSH, CDR2 LQKENI. This CDR3 spans 14 amino acids. CDR3 in DNA: TGTGCCAGCTCACCGAGGACAGGGAGTTCACCCCTCCACTTT. Translated, it gives CASSPRTGSSPLHF.

This clone showed up just once. The rearrangement uses TRBV7-9 and TRBJ2-5; 10 bases match TRBD1. Germline trimming cut 5 bases from V and 3 bases from J; bases unmatched to any gene: 3. This CDR3 region has 14 residues. Germline V gene sequence: CDR1 SEHNR, CDR2 FQNEAQ (reference sequence). The CDR3 DNA is TGTGCCAGCAGCGGGACAGGGGCGAAAGAGACCCAGTACTTC. It yields the protein CASSGTGAKETQYF.

V gene TRBV29-1 combines with J gene TRBJ1-1; D gene unclear. There are 17 residues in the CDR3. Per the germline V gene, CDR1 is SQVTM and CDR2 is ANQGSEA. V dropped 6 bases and J dropped 0 bases, with 23 bases sitting between them. CDR3 region: CSVGPWAATRVNTEAFF. Written as DNA, the CDR3 is TGCAGCGTGGGCCCCTGGGCAGCTACTAGGGTGAACACTGAAGCTTTCTTT.

The chain joins TRBV9 to TRBJ2-7; D may be TRBD1 (6 bases). Trimming removed 3 bases at V and 6 bases at J, with 13 bases between. The CDR3 has 13 amino acids. Germline V gene lookup returns CDR1 SGDLS and CDR2 YYNGEE. The CDR3 reads CASSAGTGTEQYF. The DNA for the CDR3 is TGTGCCAGCAGCGCTGGAACAGGGACCGAGCAGTACTTC.

As regards this clone: One end of the junction does not line up with germline, which may come from a read error. This sequence joins TRBV7-7 and TRBJ2-5; TRBD2 matches 9 bases. Germline V CDR1 and CDR2: SSHAT, FNYEAQ (reference sequence). The CDR3 runs to 15 residues. CDR3 DNA: TGTGCTAGCAGCTTCGGCGGGGGGGCCCTGGAGACCCAGTACTTC. Translated, it gives CASSFGGGALETQYF.

This rearrangement joins TRBV7-8 to TRBJ1-2; D is possibly TRBD1 (6 bases). CDR1 is SGHVS, CDR2 FQNEAQ, per germline. The CDR3 length is 15 residues. V was clipped by 5 bases and J by 2 bases, with 15 bases between them. The CDR3 is CASSPRRTANYGYTF. The CDR3 region has the DNA TGTGCCAGCAGCCCAAGGAGGACAGCAAACTATGGCTACACCTTC.

This chain joins TRBV4-1 and TRBJ2-1; 7 bases align to TRBD1. V shed 2 bases and J 3 bases; nucleotides not matched to a gene: 4. Looked up from germline, CDR1 is MGHRA and CDR2 is YSYEKL. This CDR3 region has 15 residues. DNA of the CDR3: TGCGCCAGCAGCCAAATCAGGGGGTACTACAATGAGCAGTTCTTC. Its translation: CASSQIRGYYNEQFF.

The count of this clone is one. The chain has TRBV9 and TRBJ2-3; D not certain. The CDR3 is 14 residues long. Trimming removed 4 bases from V and 6 bases from J, with 15 bases in between. The V gene's germline CDR1 is SGDLS and CDR2 YYNGEE. The CDR3 protein is CASSTNAPADTQYF. Written as DNA, the CDR3 is TGTGCCAGCAGCACGAATGCCCCCGCGGATACGCAGTATTTT.

The rearrangement joins TRBV19 to TRBJ1-5; no clear D. There are 13 residues in the CDR3. V shed 5 bases and J shed 7 bases, with 12 bases lying between them. From germline, CDR1 is LNHDA and CDR2 SQIVND (reference sequence). The CDR3 region is CASSVQKEQPQHF. The CDR3 nucleotides read TGTGCCAGTAGTGTTCAAAAGGAACAGCCCCAGCATTTT.

The CDR3 is CASSRTVNQPQHF. The DNA for the CDR3 is TGTGCCAGCAGCCGGACGGTCAATCAGCCCCAGCATTTT. V gene TRBV7-2 combines with J gene TRBJ1-5, with D hard to call. CDR3 length equals 13 residues. V was pared by 5 bases and J by 3 bases, with 8 bases between. Germline loops: CDR1 SGHTA, CDR2 FQGNSA. The variable domain in full, with the rest retrieved from reference TRBV7-2 and TRBJ1-5, is GAGVSQSPSNKVTEKGKDVELRCDPISGHTALYWYRQSLGQGLEFLIYFQGNSAPDKSGLPSDRFSAERTGGSVSTLTIQRTQQEDSAVYLCASSRTVNQPQHFGDGTRLSIL.

The V and J genes are TRBV9 and TRBJ2-3; TRBD2 matches at 11 bases. The junction had 5 bases not matched to a gene; V was cut back by 2 bases and J by 6 bases. Per germline, CDR1 SGDLS and CDR2 YYNGEE. This CDR3 is 15 amino acids long. The CDR3 DNA reads as TGTGCCAGCAGCGTTAGCGGGGGGGCCGGGGATACGCAGTATTTT. Its protein is CASSVSGGAGDTQYF.